Listed below are T cell receptor beta chains from one sample, sequenced in a study of beta chain features in type 1 diabetes. Assay: immunoSEQ multiplex PCR; the TCRdb copy retains only in-frame clones and omits some. The table has 310,000 or so clones, over 14% seen once. Sequenced sample: naive CD4+ T cells from blood. The receptors shown here come from a man aged 18 to 35 with type 1 diabetes. CDR3s include the opening cysteine and the closing phenylalanine or tryptophan. Each record gives: V gene, D gene, J gene, clone size, CDR3 protein, CDR3 DNA. The D gene is left open where the match is weak. Only some rows state a clone size, as once, few, many or a class for expanded clones.

>TRBV7-9|TRBD2|TRBJ2-3|few
CASSLAGGDTQYF
TGTGCCAGCAGCTTGGCGGGGGGCGATACGCAGTATTTT
>TRBV5-4|TRBD1|TRBJ2-7|.
CASGDSLVYEQYF
TGTGCCAGCGGGGACAGTTTGGTCTACGAGCAGTACTTC
>TRBV18|.|TRBJ1-1|.
CASSPDMNTEAFF
TGTGCCAGCTCACCGGACATGAACACTGAAGCTTTCTTT
>TRBV4-3|.|TRBJ2-1|few
CASSRVSFGEQFF
TGCGCCAGCAGCCGCGTCTCGTTCGGTGAGCAGTTCTTC
>TRBV18|TRBD1|TRBJ1-2|.
CASSPGGTALSDGYTF
TGTGCCAGCTCACCTGGTGGGACAGCCCTTTCCGATGGCTACACCTTC
>TRBV15|TRBD1|TRBJ2-5|.
CATSREGTGMGETQYF
TGTGCCACCAGCAGAGAGGGGACAGGGATGGGAGAGACCCAGTACTTC
>TRBV4-3|TRBD1|TRBJ1-1|.
CASSHTGGERVNTEAFF
TGCGCCAGCAGCCATACAGGGGGCGAGAGGGTGAACACTGAAGCTTTCTTT
>TRBV4-3|.|TRBJ1-1|.
CASSQWKGGTEAFF
TGCGCCAGCAGCCAATGGAAAGGGGGCACTGAAGCTTTCTTT
>TRBV28|.|TRBJ2-3|few
CASSPPGSTDTQYF
TGTGCCAGCAGTCCCCCGGGTAGCACAGATACGCAGTATTTT
>TRBV11-1|.|TRBJ2-7|few
CASSYRTSRRAEQYF
TGTGCCAGCAGCTACCGAACTAGCCGGAGGGCCGAGCAGTACTTC
>TRBV7-2|TRBD1|TRBJ2-3|.
CASSQNWGGRGLSTDTQYF
TGTGCCAGCAGCCAAAATTGGGGTGGCAGGGGGCTCAGCACAGATACGCAGTATTTT
>TRBV28|TRBD2|TRBJ2-7|few
CASQGGGLELAYEQYF
TGTGCCAGCCAAGGCGGGGGGTTAGAGCTCGCCTACGAGCAGTACTTC
>TRBV28|.|TRBJ1-1|few
CASSLNMNTEAFF
TGTGCCAGCAGTTTAAACATGAACACTGAAGCTTTCTTT
>TRBV5-1|TRBD1|TRBJ2-7|.
CASSFGTGAYEQYF
TGCGCCAGCAGCTTCGGGACAGGGGCCTACGAGCAGTACTTC
>TRBV18|.|TRBJ1-1|.
CASSLGENTEAFF
TGTGCCAGCTCACTCGGGGAGAACACTGAAGCTTTCTTT
>TRBV7-2|TRBD1|TRBJ2-7|few
CASSIDRATYEQYF
TGTGCCAGCAGCATCGACAGGGCAACCTACGAGCAGTACTTC
>TRBV11-2|.|TRBJ2-7|few
CASSPTVGGYEQYF
TGTGCCAGCAGCCCGACAGTGGGGGGCTACGAGCAGTACTTC